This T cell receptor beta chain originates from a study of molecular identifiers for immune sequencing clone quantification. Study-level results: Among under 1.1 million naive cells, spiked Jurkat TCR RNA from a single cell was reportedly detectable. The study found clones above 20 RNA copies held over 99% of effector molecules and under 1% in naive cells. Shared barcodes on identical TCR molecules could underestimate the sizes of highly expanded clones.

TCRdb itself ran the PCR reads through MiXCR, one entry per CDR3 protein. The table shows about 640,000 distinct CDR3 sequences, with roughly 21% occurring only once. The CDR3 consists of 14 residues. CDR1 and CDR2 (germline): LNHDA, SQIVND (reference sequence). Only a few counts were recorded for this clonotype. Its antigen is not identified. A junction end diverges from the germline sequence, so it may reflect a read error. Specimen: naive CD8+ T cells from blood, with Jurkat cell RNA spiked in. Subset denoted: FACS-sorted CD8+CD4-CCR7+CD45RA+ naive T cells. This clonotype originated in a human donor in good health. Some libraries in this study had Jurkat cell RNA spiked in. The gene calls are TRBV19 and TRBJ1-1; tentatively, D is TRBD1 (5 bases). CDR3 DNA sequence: TGTGCCAGTAGTATTGGTGGGGGAAACACTGAAACTTTCTTT. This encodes CASSIGGGNTETFF. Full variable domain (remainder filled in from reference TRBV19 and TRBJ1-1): DGGITQSPKYLFRKEGQNVTLSCEQNLNHDAMYWYRQDPGQGLRLIYYSQIVNDFQKGDIAEGYSVSREKKESFPLTVTSAQKNPTAFYLCASSIGGGNTETFFGQGTRLTVV.